A selection of T cell receptor beta chains follows, all from one sample in a study of cytomegalovirus exposure and HLA in healthy donors. Profiling relied on immunoSEQ multiplex PCR, and the TCRdb table lists in-frame clones only, not all of them. The sample consists of some 89,000 clones, less than 85% of them appearing once. The source material was PBMCs. The receptors here all came from a man aged 40-49 years in good health and CMV-seropositive. Both conserved end residues are part of each CDR3. A D gene is named only where the DNA matches it firmly. Clone size is stated in some rows and not others, as once, few, many or a class when expanded.

cdr3_length clone_size j_call d_call v_call cdr3_nt cdr3_aa
16 NA TRBJ2-1 TRBD2 TRBV2 TGTGCCAGCAGTCCCCGGACTAGCGGGAGTTACAATGAGCAGTTCTTC CASSPRTSGSYNEQFF
11 NA TRBJ2-3 TRBD2 TRBV6-1 TGTGCCAGCAGGGGACTACCGGGGGAGTATTTT CASRGLPGEYF
14 NA TRBJ1-2 NA TRBV18 TGTGCCAGCTCACCATCAGGGGCAAACTATGGCTACACCTTC CASSPSGANYGYTF
16 NA TRBJ1-5 NA TRBV13 TGTGCCAGCAGCTCAACCCGAGGACAGACAAATCAGCCCCAGCATTTT CASSSTRGQTNQPQHF
13 NA TRBJ2-7 TRBD1 TRBV6-1 TGTGCCAGCGGACAAGGGGGCCCCTACGAGCAGTACTTC CASGQGGPYEQYF
14 NA TRBJ1-2 NA TRBV7-9 TGTGCCAGCAGCCACCTCGACATCCTCTATGGCTACACCTTC CASSHLDILYGYTF
16 NA TRBJ2-1 TRBD2 TRBV5-4 TGTGCCAGCAGTTCCTCAGCGGGGGCCCCCTACAATGAGCAGTTCTTC CASSSSAGAPYNEQFF
12 NA TRBJ1-1 TRBD1 TRBV29-1 TGCAGCGTTTGGACAGGGGTAACTGAAGCTTTCTTT CSVWTGVTEAFF
16 NA TRBJ1-5 TRBD1 TRBV7-9 TGTTCCAGCAGCCAAATCGGACAGGGGGGCAGCCAGCCCCAGCATTTT CSSSQIGQGGSQPQHF
14 NA TRBJ2-5 NA TRBV11-2 TGTGCCAGCACCAATCAAGGAGGGCTCGAGACCCAGTACTTC CASTNQGGLETQYF
15 NA TRBJ2-1 NA TRBV7-6 TGTGCCAGCAGCCTCGGGGTTTTCGCCTACAATGAGCAGTTCTTC CASSLGVFAYNEQFF
12 NA TRBJ2-1 NA TRBV18 TGTGCCAGCTCGGAGTCCTACAATGAGCAGTTCTTC CASSESYNEQFF
15 NA TRBJ2-7 TRBD1 TRBV11-3 TGTGCCAGCAGCAACGGACAGGGGATGGGAGGCGAGCAGTACTTC CASSNGQGMGGEQYF
12 NA TRBJ2-4 NA TRBV5-1 TGCGCCAGCAGCTTGGCCCAGGGACAATGGGCGTTC CASSLAQGQWAF
15 few TRBJ2-5 NA TRBV7-7 TGTGCTAGCAGCTTAGTAGCGGCAGTACAAGAGACCCAGTACTTC CASSLVAAVQETQYF
14 NA TRBJ2-5 NA TRBV30 TGTGCCTGGAGTGTCGGGGGAACGCAAGAGACCCAGTACTTC CAWSVGGTQETQYF
15 NA TRBJ1-2 TRBD1 TRBV7-6 TGTGCCAGCAGCTTAGTTCTAGGGGGCAACTATGGCTACACCTTC CASSLVLGGNYGYTF
15 NA TRBJ2-3 NA TRBV4-1 TGCGCCAGCAGCCAAGTGGGGGGAGGTTCGGATACGCAGTATTTT CASSQVGGGSDTQYF
15 NA TRBJ2-1 NA TRBV12-5 TGTGCTAGTGGTCCCTCCTATCCCCTAAACAATGAGCAGTTCTTC CASGPSYPLNNEQFF
11 NA TRBJ2-5 NA TRBV28 TGTGCCAGCACCTTGGGGGGGACCCAGTACTTC CASTLGGTQYF
14 once TRBJ2-3 NA TRBV5-1 TGCGCCAGCAGCATGGGAGGAATCACAGATACGCAGTATTTT CASSMGGITDTQYF
14 NA TRBJ2-7 TRBD1 TRBV27 TGTGCCAGCAAGATAGGGACAGGGAACTACGAGCAGTACTTC CASKIGTGNYEQYF
16 NA TRBJ1-3 NA TRBV11-3 TGTGCCAGCAGCTTAGAACCGACATACGCTCGTAACACCATATATTTT CASSLEPTYARNTIYF
14 NA TRBJ1-2 NA TRBV28 TGTGCCAGCAGTTTAAACACCGCAATGGGCGGCTACACCTTC CASSLNTAMGGYTF
13 once TRBJ1-6 TRBD1 TRBV6-1 TGTGCCACCCAGGGACAGGGGAATTCACCCCTCCACTTT CATQGQGNSPLHF
14 NA TRBJ2-3 TRBD2 TRBV6-1 TGTGCCAGCAGTCCAGCGGGGGGAACAGATACGCAGTATTTT CASSPAGGTDTQYF
15 NA TRBJ2-7 NA TRBV6-5 TGTGCCAGCAGCACCCGTTCTGGGGCCGGCAACGAGCAGTACTTC CASSTRSGAGNEQYF
11 NA TRBJ2-5 NA TRBV20-1 TGCAGTTTTACAGGGAGAGACACCCAGTACTTC CSFTGRDTQYF
17 NA TRBJ2-7 TRBD2 TRBV7-2 TGTGCCAGCAGCTGGGGACTAGCGGGAGGGTCTCTCTACGAGCAGTACTTC CASSWGLAGGSLYEQYF
14 few TRBJ2-3 NA TRBV9 TGTGCCAGCAGCGCGAGACTAGTCCCAGATACGCAGTATTTT CASSARLVPDTQYF
14 NA TRBJ1-2 TRBD1 TRBV5-4 TGTGCCAGCAAGGGACAGGCGGGAGTTGATGGCTACACCTTC CASKGQAGVDGYTF
12 once TRBJ1-5 NA TRBV6-5 TGTGCCACCAAGACGGACTATGAGTCCCAGCATTTT CATKTDYESQHF
15 NA TRBJ2-5 TRBD2 TRBV7-3 TGTGCCAGCAGCCCCCGGGCGGGGGGGACAGAGACCCAGTACTTC CASSPRAGGTETQYF
15 NA TRBJ2-5 NA TRBV12-1 TGTGCCAGCAGCCTGGGACTAGCGGGATACGAGACCCAGTACTTC CASSLGLAGYETQYF
17 NA TRBJ1-2 NA TRBV7-3 TGTGCCAGCAGCTTAGGGGCGTGGGGGCTATATAACTATGGCTACACCTTC CASSLGAWGLYNYGYTF
10 NA TRBJ1-1 NA TRBV20-1 TGCAGTGTTCTCACAGGGCGAGCTTTCTTT CSVLTGRAFF
13 NA TRBJ2-1 NA TRBV7-3 TGTGCCAGCAGCTTAACAGGGGACACTGAGCAGTTCTTC CASSLTGDTEQFF
16 NA TRBJ2-5 TRBD2 TRBV6-1 TGTGCCAGCAGTGCCCTAAGCGGGGGGGCCGGGGAGACCCAGTACTTC CASSALSGGAGETQYF
15 NA TRBJ1-2 TRBD1 TRBV11-3 TGTGCCAGCAGCGGACGGGACAGGGCAGTCTATGGCTACACCTTC CASSGRDRAVYGYTF
15 few TRBJ1-1 TRBD1 TRBV7-2 TGTGCCAGCAGCTTAACAGGGGGTAGGAACACTGAAGCTTTCTTT CASSLTGGRNTEAFF
15 NA TRBJ2-3 TRBD2 TRBV5-1 TGCGCCAGCAGCTTGGCTAGCGGGAGGTCAGATACGCAGTATTTT CASSLASGRSDTQYF
14 NA TRBJ1-1 TRBD1 TRBV5-1 TGCGCCAGCAGCTTTCTGGACAGGGCCTCTGAAGCTTTCTTT CASSFLDRASEAFF
14 NA TRBJ2-7 NA TRBV6-5 TGTGCCAGCAAAGTCCGAGGCAGCGTCTACGAGCAGTACTTC CASKVRGSVYEQYF
14 NA TRBJ1-2 NA TRBV19 TGTGCCAGTAGTATACGAGGGCGGAACGGTGGCTACACCTTC CASSIRGRNGGYTF
15 NA TRBJ2-2 TRBD1 TRBV7-2 TGTGCCAGCAGCCCCGACAGGGGTAACACCGGGGAGCTGTTTTTT CASSPDRGNTGELFF
16 NA TRBJ2-6 TRBD2 TRBV6-6 TGTGCCAGCGGCCTGGGGAGGGACTCTGGGGCCAACGTCCTGACTTTC CASGLGRDSGANVLTF
15 NA TRBJ2-5 NA TRBV6-5 TGTGCCAGCAGTGCAGTAGGCAGGGCGCAGGAGACCCAGTACTTC CASSAVGRAQETQYF
16 NA TRBJ2-5 TRBD2 TRBV7-8 TGTGCCAGCAGCTCGAGGACTAGCGGCTCTCAAGAGACCCAGTACTTC CASSSRTSGSQETQYF
15 NA TRBJ2-5 NA TRBV5-1 TGCGCCAGCAGCTTGGCCGGGCAGGGCCAAGAGACCCAGTACTTC CASSLAGQGQETQYF
12 NA TRBJ1-5 NA TRBV19 TGTGCCAGTAGTATAAGAGGTCAGCCCCAGCATTTT CASSIRGQPQHF
11 once TRBJ2-5 NA TRBV28 TGTGCCAGCAAGGGGCAGGAGACCCAGTACTTC CASKGQETQYF
15 once TRBJ2-1 TRBD2 TRBV5-5 TGTGCCAGCAGCTATAGCGGGGGGACCGCTCCTGAGCAGTTCTTC CASSYSGGTAPEQFF
15 NA TRBJ2-1 NA TRBV11-3 TGTGCCAGCAGCCAAGGGGTAGGGATATTGGGTCAGCAGTTCTTC CASSQGVGILGQQFF
15 NA TRBJ2-7 TRBD1 TRBV5-1 TGCGCCAGCAGCTTAGGGACAGGGGGCTCCTACGAGCAGTACTTC CASSLGTGGSYEQYF
13 NA TRBJ2-3 TRBD1 TRBV6-6 TGTGCCAGCAGTAAAACAGGGGCAGATACGCAGTATTTT CASSKTGADTQYF
11 NA TRBJ2-1 NA TRBV6-1 TGTGCCAGCATCCTTGTCAATGAGCAGTTCTTC CASILVNEQFF
15 NA TRBJ2-1 TRBD2 TRBV6-1 TGTGCCAGCAGGGGCCTAGCGGGGGGCTACAATGAGCAGTTCTTC CASRGLAGGYNEQFF